Below are 29 T cell receptor beta chains sequenced from a single sample in a study of shared clonotypes between healthy human individuals. The assay was immunoSEQ multiplex PCR, and TCRdb's table has in-frame clones only and misses some. The sample contains fewer than 2.5 million clones, approximately 94% of which appear only once. The sample taken for sequencing was naive CD4+ T cells from PBMCs. Documented subset: CD45RA+ positively selected. These receptor sequences come from a young man in good health. Some clones in this sample may be carry-over from other donors' samples.

The rearrangement links TRBV11-2 to TRBJ2-7, with 9 bases matching TRBD1. The germline gives CDR1 SGHAT, CDR2 FQNNGV. The CDR3 spans 16 residues. The V segment lost 5 bases and the J segment 4 bases; nucleotides outside the gene matches: 12. In DNA, the CDR3 is TGTGCCAGCAGCCCTTGGACAGGGGCGAGGGAATACGAGCAGTACTTC. This gives the protein CASSPWTGAREYEQYF.

Remarks on this clone: The sample carries other DNA sequences with the same CDR3. The chain recombines TRBV6-5 with TRBJ2-3; a possible D gene is TRBD2 (5 bases). The CDR3 runs to 14 residues. Between the trimmed V and J ends, which lost 2 bases and 0 bases, there was a span of 6 bases. Germline V gene data show CDR1 as MNHEY and CDR2 as SVGAGI. DNA for the CDR3: TGTGCCAGCAGTTACCGGGATAGCACAGATACGCAGTATTTT. Protein: CASSYRDSTDTQYF.

This chain uses TRBV10-3 with TRBJ2-7; D may be TRBD1 (8 bases). This CDR3 is 14 amino acids long. In germline, CDR1 is ENHRY, CDR2 SYGVKD. Trimming shortened V by 3 bases and J by 7 bases, and 16 bases separated the two germline ends. CDR3 residues: CAISDTGGVGEQYF. CDR3 DNA: TGTGCCATCAGTGACACAGGGGGGGTTGGTGAGCAGTACTTC.

The V and J genes are TRBV7-7 and TRBJ2-1, with D maybe TRBD2 (6 bases). The CDR3 runs to 13 residues. Trimming stripped 4 bases from V and 8 bases from J, with 12 bases between. In germline, CDR1 is SSHAT, CDR2 FNYEAQ (reference sequence). CDR3 DNA: TGTGCCAGCAGCTATGAGAGGGAGGATGAGCAGTTCTTC. Its translation is CASSYEREDEQFF.

The sample holds one count of this clone. This chain connects TRBV10-3 to TRBJ1-1; 9 bases are shared with TRBD1. This CDR3 is built from 15 residues. Germline CDR1 ENHRY, CDR2 SYGVKD. The J segment lost 5 bases and the V segment lost 2 bases, leaving 6 bases of the junction unmatched. CDR3 loop: CAISEKGQGRTEAFF. The CDR3 DNA is TGTGCCATCAGTGAGAAGGGACAGGGACGAACTGAAGCTTTCTTT.

This clone came up once. The gene calls are TRBV4-1 and TRBJ1-2, with 9 nucleotides matching TRBD1. V dropped 4 bases and J dropped 6; count of bases not matched to a gene: 6. The CDR3 length is 14 residues. Germline CDR1 reads MGHRA; CDR2 reads YSYEKL. For the CDR3, the DNA is TGCGCCAGCAGCCTTCGGACAGGGGTCGATGGCTACACCTTC. Its protein is CASSLRTGVDGYTF.

The rearrangement uses TRBV5-1 and TRBJ1-3, with 8 positions matching TRBD1. This CDR3 is 17 amino acids long. The J segment lost 0 bases and the V segment lost 4 bases, leaving 9 bases of the junction unmatched. The germline CDR1 and CDR2 sequences are SGHRS and YFSETQ. The CDR3 loop reads CASSNPGQVTSGNTIYF. The DNA of the CDR3 is TGCGCCAGCAGCAATCCGGGACAGGTGACCTCTGGAAACACCATATATTTT.

The count of this clone is one. CDR3: CASSPKGQGYEQYF. The CDR3, as DNA: TGTGCCAGCAGCCCCAAGGGACAGGGGTACGAGCAGTACTTC. V and J are TRBV7-3 and TRBJ2-7; TRBD1 aligns across 10 bases. The germline gives CDR1 SGHTA, CDR2 FQGTGA. J lost 4 bases, V lost 5 bases, and 5 bases had no gene match. The CDR3 sequence is 14 residues long.

The chain employs TRBV7-5 and TRBJ2-5; no check of the table's D call, TRBD1, against the DNA was made. TRBV7-5 is flagged as a pseudogene. This CDR3 is built from 17 residues. CDR3 loop: CVRSFHPEKDNQETQYF. CDR3 sequence (DNA): TGTGTCAGAAGCTTCCACCCCGAGAAGGACAACCAAGAGACCCAGTACTTC.

V and J are TRBV6-5 and TRBJ1-1, with D unclear. Germline CDR1 reads MNHEY; CDR2 reads SVGAGI. The CDR3 is 13 residues long. V dropped 4 bases and J dropped 5 bases, with 11 bases sitting between them. In DNA, the CDR3 is TGTGCCAGCAGTTCCCCGGGAATGACTGAAGCTTTCTTT. It codes for CASSSPGMTEAFF.

This clone was counted once. The CDR3 loop reads CALSRTGGLAVETQYF. The DNA for the CDR3 is TGTGCCTTATCTAGGACAGGGGGGCTAGCGGTAGAGACCCAGTACTTC. The rearrangement links TRBV10-3 to TRBJ2-5; TRBD1 agrees at 10 bases. Looked up from germline, CDR1 is ENHRY and CDR2 is SYGVKD. The CDR3 runs 16 residues. Unmatched junction bases numbered 16, after V lost 11 bases and J lost 4 bases.

This chain uses TRBV7-2 with TRBJ2-5; 15 bases agree with TRBD2. Per germline, CDR1 SGHTA and CDR2 FQGNSA. V trimming: 5 bases; J trimming: 3 bases; junction bases outside the gene matches: 7. CDR3 length equals 17 residues. For the CDR3, the DNA is TGTGCCAGCAGCCTAGGACTAGCGGGAGGGGTTAAAGAGACCCAGTACTTC. Encoded protein: CASSLGLAGGVKETQYF.

CDR3 sequence (DNA): TGTGCCAGCAGCTCCCCGGGGGGCTACAATGAGCAGTTCTTC. It encodes CASSSPGGYNEQFF. V usage is TRBV7-3 and J usage is TRBJ2-1, with 7 bases matching TRBD2. Germline V lookup: CDR1 SGHTA, CDR2 FQGTGA. The CDR3 runs 14 residues. V was pared by 4 bases and J by 3 bases, with 3 bases of the junction left unmatched. Based on the CDR3 plus reference TRBV7-3 and TRBJ2-1, the full variable domain is GAGVSQTPSNKVTEKGKYVELRCDPISGHTALYWYRQSLGQGPEFLIYFQGTGAADDSGLPNDRFFAVRPEGSVSTLKIQRTERGDSAVYLCASSSPGGYNEQFFGPGTRLTVL.

The chain joins TRBV19 to TRBJ1-5; D uncertain. Trimming took off 1 base at V and 13 bases at J, with 8 bases between the two ends. Germline CDR1 is LNHDA and CDR2 is SQIVND (reference sequence). The CDR3 runs 11 residues. The CDR3 DNA is TGTGCCAGTAGTATAGCTGATACGCAGCATTTT. Translated, it gives CASSIADTQHF.

To note about this clone: The same CDR3 also results from other DNA sequences found in this sample. The V and J genes are TRBV28 and TRBJ1-1; 7 bases are a match to TRBD1. J lost 0 bases, V lost 2 bases, and 0 bases had no gene match. The CDR3 has 14 residues. The germline V gene encodes CDR1 MDHEN and CDR2 SYDVKM. CDR3 residues: CASSLGTVNTEAFF. The CDR3 DNA follows: TGTGCCAGCAGTTTAGGGACAGTGAACACTGAAGCTTTCTTT.

V and J are TRBV7-3 and TRBJ2-7, with D uncertain. The CDR3 has 13 amino acids. Germline V gene lookup returns CDR1 SGHTA and CDR2 FQGTGA. V lost 1 base and J 3 bases, leaving 7 bases between the germline ends. CDR3 DNA: TGTGCCAGCAGCTTAAACCGCCTCTACGAGCAGTACTTC. Protein product: CASSLNRLYEQYF.

V usage is TRBV27 and J usage is TRBJ2-1; 9 nucleotides agree with TRBD2. Germline assignment: CDR1 MNHEY and CDR2 SMNVEV (reference sequence). The ends lost 8 bases at V and 0 bases at J; junction bases unmatched: 5. This CDR3 is built from 15 residues. The CDR3 loop is CASDRAGGSYNEQFF. CDR3 nucleotide sequence: TGTGCCAGCGATCGAGCGGGGGGCTCCTACAATGAGCAGTTCTTC.

J is TRBJ2-7 and V is TRBV7-9, with 7 nucleotides matching TRBD2. The CDR3 contains 14 residues. The V gene's germline CDR1 is SEHNR and CDR2 FQNEAQ (reference sequence). Trimming cost V 3 bases and J 2 bases; bases outside gene matches: 4. CDR3 nucleotide sequence: TGTGCCAGCAGCTTGACTAGCCGAACCTACGAGCAGTACTTC. Its protein is CASSLTSRTYEQYF. The whole variable domain, filled in from reference TRBV7-9 and TRBJ2-7, reads DTGVSQNPRHKITKRGQNVTFRCDPISEHNRLYWYRQTLGQGPEFLTYFQNEAQLEKSRLLSDRFSAERPKGSFSTLEIQRTEQGDSAMYLCASSLTSRTYEQYFGPGTRLTVT.

The chain employs TRBV14 and TRBJ2-5; D not certain. Germline values: CDR1 SGHDN, CDR2 FVKESK. V was clipped by 4 bases and J by 7 bases, with 10 bases between them. The length of the CDR3 is 12 residues. The CDR3 spells CASSLSSVTQYF. The CDR3 coding sequence is TGTGCCAGCAGCCTGTCGTCAGTGACCCAGTACTTC.

The chain combines TRBV7-2 with TRBJ2-7; D is uncertain. The V and J ends lost 5 bases and 3 bases respectively, with 5 bases between them. CDR3 length: 11 residues. Germline CDR1 SGHTA, CDR2 FQGNSA. CDR3 sequence reads: CASSTGYEQYF. In DNA form, the CDR3 reads TGTGCCAGCAGCACGGGCTACGAGCAGTACTTC.

The chain couples TRBV5-1 to TRBJ1-3; 7 bases map to TRBD1. The CDR3 is 16 residues long. Trimming took 4 bases from V and 0 from J; bases not matched to a gene: 7. Per the germline V gene, CDR1 is SGHRS and CDR2 is YFSETQ. DNA of the CDR3: TGCGCCAGCAGCCCCAGGACAGGACCCTCTGGAAACACCATATATTTT. This gives the protein CASSPRTGPSGNTIYF.

Notes on this clone: Other DNA sequences in this specimen translate into the identical CDR3. V gene TRBV5-4 combines with J gene TRBJ2-5, with a tentative D call TRBD2 (7 bases). This CDR3 contains 14 residues. Germline loops: CDR1 SGHNT, CDR2 YYREEE (reference sequence). Trimming stripped 0 bases from V and 5 bases from J, with 11 bases between. The CDR3 DNA follows: TGTGCCAGCAGCTTGGGGGGGGGCGGTGAGACCCAGTACTTC. It encodes CASSLGGGGETQYF. Variable domain in full (rest from reference TRBV5-4 and TRBJ2-5): ETGVTQSPTHLIKTRGQQVTLRCSSQSGHNTVSWYQQALGQGPQFIFQYYREEENGRGNFPPRFSGLQFPNYSSELNVNALELDDSALYLCASSLGGGGETQYFGPGTRLLVL.

V gene TRBV28 combines with J gene TRBJ1-1; D call uncertain. The CDR3 is made up of 12 amino acids. Germline values: CDR1 MDHEN, CDR2 SYDVKM. Between the trimmed V and J ends, which lost 9 bases and 3 bases, there was a span of 11 bases. The CDR3 protein is CASSEIDTEAFF. The CDR3 DNA follows: TGTGCCAGTAGCGAAATAGACACTGAAGCTTTCTTT.

The J gene is TRBJ2-2, the V gene TRBV9; TRBD2 matches 8 bases. The length of the CDR3 is 16 residues. With V trimmed by 0 bases and J by 6 bases, 7 bases remained unmatched. Germline assignment: CDR1 SGDLS and CDR2 YYNGEE. The CDR3 loop is CASSVVGLAVSGELFF. The CDR3 DNA reads as TGTGCCAGCAGCGTAGTCGGACTAGCAGTTTCCGGGGAGCTGTTTTTT.

V usage is TRBV5-6 and J usage is TRBJ1-1; 10 positions match TRBD1. Germline assignment: CDR1 SGHDT and CDR2 YYEEEE. J gave up 1 base and V 2 bases, and 2 bases lay outside the gene matches. The CDR3 has 15 amino acids. The CDR3 region is CASSLGTGENTEAFF. As DNA, the CDR3 is TGTGCCAGCAGCTTAGGGACAGGGGAGAACACTGAAGCTTTCTTT.

The rearrangement links TRBV7-8 to TRBJ1-5; TRBD1 agrees at 8 bases. With 1 base clipped from V and 0 bases from J, the junction kept 8 bases outside the gene matches. This CDR3 comprises 18 residues. The V gene's germline CDR1 is SGHVS and CDR2 FQNEAQ. The CDR3 nucleotides are TGTGCCAGCAGCTTAGAGGCAGGGGGCCGCTATAGCAATCAGCCCCAGCATTTT. This codes for CASSLEAGGRYSNQPQHF.

V gene TRBV29-1 combines with J gene TRBJ2-1, with 12 positions matching TRBD2. V shed 3 bases, J shed 6 bases, and the junction held 9 bases outside the gene matches. The germline V gene has CDR1 SQVTM and CDR2 ANQGSEA. The CDR3 length is 16 residues. CDR3 sequence (DNA): TGCAGCGTTGATTTTTACGGACTAGCGGGATCCAATGAGCAGTTCTTC. Translation gives CSVDFYGLAGSNEQFF.

V and J are TRBV5-8 and TRBJ1-3; D ambiguous. CDR1 and CDR2 (germline): SGHTS, YDEGEE. Deletions cut 3 bases from V and 4 bases from J, with 14 bases between. The CDR3 is 15 amino acids. CDR3 sequence (DNA): TGTGCCAGCAGCTCAAATCCCCTATCCGGAAACACCATATATTTT. It codes for CASSSNPLSGNTIYF. The entire variable domain, with the rest obtained from reference TRBV5-8 and TRBJ1-3, is as follows: EAGVTQSPTHLIKTRGQQATLRCSPISGHTSVYWYQQALGLGLQFLLWYDEGEERNRGNFPPRFSGRQFPNYSSELNVNALELEDSALYLCASSSNPLSGNTIYFGEGSWLTVV.

This chain links TRBV27 with TRBJ2-7; TRBD1 matches at 8 bases. The CDR3 is 11 residues long. CDR1 and CDR2 from the germline V gene are MNHEY and SMNVEV (reference sequence). J was trimmed by 6 bases and V by 8 bases; bases with no gene match: 3. The CDR3: CASRQGREQYF. The DNA of the CDR3 is TGTGCCAGCCGACAGGGGCGCGAGCAGTACTTC.